This TCR beta chain was observed in a study of T cells in Graves' hyperthyroidism and ophthalmopathy. Findings of the study overall: Blood also carried most thyroid clonotypes expanded above 0.001. It was a median 6.5 months before onset that the model predicted ophthalmopathy.

Amplified TCR beta CDR3 regions came from RNA transcripts. TCR CDR3 regions were first amplified by RT-PCR with HTBI primers. TCRdb processed the multiplex PCR reads anew with MiXCR; each CDR3 protein has one entry. The sample has about 540,000 distinct CDR3 sequences, about 43% seen once; the top ten hold 8% to 8.5%. Comments on this clonotype: The antigen remains unidentified.

Recently diagnosed hyperthyroidism of less than 2 months' duration affected patients aged 18 to 65. The specimen was peripheral blood or thyroid tissue (not recorded which). The TCR was taken from a woman aged 18-29 years with Graves' hyperthyroidism.

Here the CDR3 DNA reads TGTGCCAGCAGACTAGCGGGAGTCGTCACCGGGGAGCTGTTTTTT. Amino acids: CASRLAGVVTGELFF. The V call is TRBV9, the J call TRBJ2-2; TRBD2 matches 11 bases. The germline gives CDR1 SGDLS, CDR2 YYNGEE. The junction had 4 bases not matched to a gene; V was cut back by 5 bases and J by 4 bases. The CDR3 has 15 amino acids.